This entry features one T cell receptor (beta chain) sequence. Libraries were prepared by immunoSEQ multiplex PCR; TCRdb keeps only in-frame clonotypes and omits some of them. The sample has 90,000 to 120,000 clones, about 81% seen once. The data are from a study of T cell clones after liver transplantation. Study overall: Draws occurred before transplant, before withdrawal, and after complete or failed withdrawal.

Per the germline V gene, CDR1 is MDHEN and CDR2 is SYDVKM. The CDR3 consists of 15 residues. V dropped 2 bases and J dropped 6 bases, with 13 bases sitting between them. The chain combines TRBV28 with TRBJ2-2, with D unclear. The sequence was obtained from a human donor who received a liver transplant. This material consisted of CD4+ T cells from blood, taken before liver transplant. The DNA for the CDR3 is TGTGCCAGCAGTTTAACCACAGTGTATTCCGGGGAGCTGTTTTTT. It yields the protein CASSLTTVYSGELFF.